This T cell receptor (beta chain) was recovered during a study of CD8 T cells in Susac syndrome. The multiple sclerosis control group was made up of treatment-naive patients with stable or active relapsing-remitting disease. The RNA, roughly 0.5 to 1 ug, was put through reverse transcription using random hexamers. Across 54 Vbeta and 13 Jbeta, TCR beta CDR3 was amplified with immunoSEQ multiplex PCR. TCRdb re-derived calls from the immunoSEQ multiplex PCR reads in MiXCR, one entry per CDR3 protein. Here the sample spans about 210,000 distinct CDR3 sequences, around 95% being singletons. Trimming removed 6 bases from V and 2 bases from J, with 23 bases in between. The CDR3 runs 16 residues. Germline V gene data show CDR1 as DFQATT and CDR2 as SNEGSKA (reference sequence).

The receptor was isolated from a human donor with multiple sclerosis. The sample consisted of CD4+ T cells from PBMCs. V gene TRBV20-1 combines with J gene TRBJ2-7, with D perhaps matching TRBD1 (6 bases). CDR3 protein: CSARPGALNHPYEQYF. For the CDR3, the DNA is TGCAGTGCCCGTCCAGGGGCCCTCAATCATCCCTACGAGCAGTACTTC.